Included here is one T cell receptor (beta chain) sequence, with context. Its matching antigen is unknown. The data were taken from a study of T cell responses to AZD1222 COVID-19 vaccine. General study points: Females made up more of the donors, who were largely white British, and clonal diversity may have come out too low. Regions left unmutated in variants are reportedly the target of nearly half of spike-specific TCRs. Among AZD1222 vaccinees, only 5 to 7 were seropositive at baseline. Repertoires were sampled only after the peak T cell response.

The protocol was immunoSEQ multiplex PCR, while the TCRdb copy is restricted to in-frame clones and leaves out a portion. This table holds around 100,000 clones, 80% to 90% found once. V lost 3 bases and J lost 10, with 14 bases in between. Germline V CDR1 and CDR2: SGHRS, YFSETQ. The CDR3 loop spans 14 amino acids. This clonotype was obtained from an adult in good health. Source: peripheral blood, taken on day 0 of MenACWY control vaccination. The gene calls are TRBV5-1 and TRBJ1-6, with D possibly matching TRBD1 (5 bases). The DNA of the CDR3 is TGCGCCAGCAGCTCGCAGGGAGATGAATCACCCCTCCACTTT. Protein: CASSSQGDESPLHF.